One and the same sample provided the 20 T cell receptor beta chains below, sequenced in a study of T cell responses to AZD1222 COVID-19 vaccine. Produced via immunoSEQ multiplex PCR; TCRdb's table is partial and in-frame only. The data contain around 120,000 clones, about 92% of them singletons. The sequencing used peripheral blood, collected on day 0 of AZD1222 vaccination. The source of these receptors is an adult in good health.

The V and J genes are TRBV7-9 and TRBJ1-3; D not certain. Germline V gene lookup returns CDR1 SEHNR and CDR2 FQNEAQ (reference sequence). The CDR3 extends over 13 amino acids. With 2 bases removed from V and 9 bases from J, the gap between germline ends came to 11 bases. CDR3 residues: CASSLKGNPTIYF. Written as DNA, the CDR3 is TGTGCCAGCAGCTTAAAAGGGAACCCCACCATATATTTT.

In DNA, the CDR3 is TGTGCCAGCAGCCTAACAGGGGGCGCGGGCACCGGGGAGCTGTTTTTT. As protein: CASSLTGGAGTGELFF. The chain recombines TRBV3-1 (or the pseudogene TRBV3-2) with TRBJ2-2, with 9 positions matching TRBD1. Per the germline V gene, CDR1 is LGHDT and CDR2 is YNNKEL (reference sequence). V shed 4 bases and J 4 bases; nucleotides not matched to a gene: 7. CDR3 length equals 16 residues.

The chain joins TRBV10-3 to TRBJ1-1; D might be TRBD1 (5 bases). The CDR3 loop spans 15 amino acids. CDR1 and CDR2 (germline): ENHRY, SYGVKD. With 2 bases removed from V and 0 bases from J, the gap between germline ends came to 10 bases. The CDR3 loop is CAISEGAAMNTEAFF. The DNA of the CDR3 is TGTGCCATCAGTGAGGGGGCGGCCATGAACACTGAAGCTTTCTTT.

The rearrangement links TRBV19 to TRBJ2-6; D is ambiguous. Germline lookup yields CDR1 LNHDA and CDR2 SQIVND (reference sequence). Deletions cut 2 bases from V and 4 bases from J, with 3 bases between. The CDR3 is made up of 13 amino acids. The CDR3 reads CASSISGANVLTF. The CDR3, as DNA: TGTGCCAGTAGTATATCCGGGGCCAACGTCCTGACTTTC.

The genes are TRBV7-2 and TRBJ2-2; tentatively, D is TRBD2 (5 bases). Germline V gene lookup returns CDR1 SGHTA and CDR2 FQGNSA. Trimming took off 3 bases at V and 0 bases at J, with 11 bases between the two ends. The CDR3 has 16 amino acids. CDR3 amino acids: CASSLRHGANTGELFF. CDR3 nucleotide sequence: TGTGCCAGCAGCTTGAGGCACGGGGCGAACACCGGGGAGCTGTTTTTT.

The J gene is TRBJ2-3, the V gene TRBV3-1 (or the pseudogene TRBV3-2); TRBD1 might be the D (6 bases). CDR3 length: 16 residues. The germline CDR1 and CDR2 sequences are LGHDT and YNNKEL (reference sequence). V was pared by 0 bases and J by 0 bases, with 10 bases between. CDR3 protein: CASSQDPGTSTDTQYF. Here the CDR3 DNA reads TGTGCCAGCAGCCAAGATCCCGGGACAAGCACAGATACGCAGTATTTT.

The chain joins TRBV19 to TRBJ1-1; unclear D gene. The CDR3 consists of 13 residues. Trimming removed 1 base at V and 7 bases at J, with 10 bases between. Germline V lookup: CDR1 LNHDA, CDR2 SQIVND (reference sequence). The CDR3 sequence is CASSIAAGFEAFF. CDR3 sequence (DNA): TGTGCCAGTAGTATAGCGGCCGGGTTTGAAGCTTTCTTT.

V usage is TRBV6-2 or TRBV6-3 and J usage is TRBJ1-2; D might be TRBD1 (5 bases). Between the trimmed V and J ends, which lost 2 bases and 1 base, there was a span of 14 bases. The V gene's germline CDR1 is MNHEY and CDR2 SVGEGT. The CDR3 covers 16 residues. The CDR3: CASSYPDRGINYGYTF. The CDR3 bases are TGTGCCAGCAGTTACCCCGACAGAGGGATTAACTATGGCTACACCTTC.

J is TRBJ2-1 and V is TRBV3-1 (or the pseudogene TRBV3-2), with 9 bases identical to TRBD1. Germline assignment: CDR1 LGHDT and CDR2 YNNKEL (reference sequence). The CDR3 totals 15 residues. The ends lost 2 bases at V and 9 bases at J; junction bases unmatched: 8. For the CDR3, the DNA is TGTGCCAGCAGCCAACGGGGGACAGGGAAAATTGAGCAGTTCTTC. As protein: CASSQRGTGKIEQFF.

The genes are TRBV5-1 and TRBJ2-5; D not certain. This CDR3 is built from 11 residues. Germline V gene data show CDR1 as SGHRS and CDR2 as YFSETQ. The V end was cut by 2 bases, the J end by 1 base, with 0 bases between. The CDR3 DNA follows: TGCGCCAGCAGCTTCCAAGAGACCCAGTACTTC. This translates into CASSFQETQYF. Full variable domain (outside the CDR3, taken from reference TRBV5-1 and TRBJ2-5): KAGVTQTPRYLIKTRGQQVTLSCSPISGHRSVSWYQQTPGQGLQFLFEYFSETQRNKGNFPGRFSGRQFSNSRSEMNVSTLELGDSALYLCASSFQETQYFGPGTRLLVL.

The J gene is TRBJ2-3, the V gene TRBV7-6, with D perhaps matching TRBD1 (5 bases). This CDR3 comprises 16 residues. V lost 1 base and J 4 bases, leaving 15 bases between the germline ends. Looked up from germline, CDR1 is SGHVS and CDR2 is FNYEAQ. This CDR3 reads CASSLGGPGGADTQYF. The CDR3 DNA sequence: TGTGCCAGCAGCTTAGGGGGCCCAGGCGGCGCAGATACGCAGTATTTT.

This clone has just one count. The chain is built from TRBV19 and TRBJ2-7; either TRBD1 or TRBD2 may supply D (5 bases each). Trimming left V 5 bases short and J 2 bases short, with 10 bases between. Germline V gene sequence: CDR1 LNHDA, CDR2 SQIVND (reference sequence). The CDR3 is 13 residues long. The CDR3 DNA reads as TGTGCCAGTAGTGCCGGGACCCCCTACGAGCAGTACTTC. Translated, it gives CASSAGTPYEQYF.

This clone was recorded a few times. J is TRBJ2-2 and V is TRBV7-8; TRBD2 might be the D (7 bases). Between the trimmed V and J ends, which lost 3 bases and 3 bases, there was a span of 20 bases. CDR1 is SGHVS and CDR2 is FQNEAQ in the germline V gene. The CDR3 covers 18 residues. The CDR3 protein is CASSFPFLRGRDTGELFF. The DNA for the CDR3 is TGTGCCAGCAGCTTTCCCTTCCTGCGGGGGCGGGACACCGGGGAGCTGTTTTTT. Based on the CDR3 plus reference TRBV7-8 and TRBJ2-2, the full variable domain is GAGVSQSPRYKVAKRGQDVALRCDPISGHVSLFWYQQALGQGPEFLTYFQNEAQLDKSGLPSDRFFAERPEGSVSTLKIQRTQQEDSAVYLCASSFPFLRGRDTGELFFGEGSRLTVL.

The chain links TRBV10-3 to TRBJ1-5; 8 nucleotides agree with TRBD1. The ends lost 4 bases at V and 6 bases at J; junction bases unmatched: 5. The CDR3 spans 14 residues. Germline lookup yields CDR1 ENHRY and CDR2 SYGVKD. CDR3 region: CAISGQGMSQPQHF. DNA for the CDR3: TGTGCCATCAGTGGACAGGGGATGAGTCAGCCCCAGCATTTT.

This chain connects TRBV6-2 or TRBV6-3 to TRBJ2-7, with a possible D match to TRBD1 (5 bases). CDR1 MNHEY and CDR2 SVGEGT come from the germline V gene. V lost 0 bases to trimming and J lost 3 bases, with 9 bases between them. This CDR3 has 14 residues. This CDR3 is CASSYSRQSYEQYF. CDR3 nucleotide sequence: TGTGCCAGCAGTTACTCGAGACAGAGCTACGAGCAGTACTTC.

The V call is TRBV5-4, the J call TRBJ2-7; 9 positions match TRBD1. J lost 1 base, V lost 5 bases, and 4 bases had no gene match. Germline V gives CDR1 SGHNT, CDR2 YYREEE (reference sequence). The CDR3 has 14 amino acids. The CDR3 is CASRFDRGSYEQYF. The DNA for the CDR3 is TGTGCCAGCAGGTTCGACAGGGGGTCCTACGAGCAGTACTTC. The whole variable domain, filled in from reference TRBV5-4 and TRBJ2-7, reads ETGVTQSPTHLIKTRGQQVTLRCSSQSGHNTVSWYQQALGQGPQFIFQYYREEENGRGNFPPRFSGLQFPNYSSELNVNALELDDSALYLCASRFDRGSYEQYFGPGTRLTVT.

The CDR3 sequence: CASSLEGYYNSPLHF. The CDR3 nucleotides read TGTGCCAGCAGCTTAGAGGGTTACTATAATTCACCCCTCCACTTT. J is TRBJ1-6 and V is TRBV7-2; no clear D. CDR3 length: 15 residues. CDR1 and CDR2 from the germline V gene are SGHTA and FQGNSA. V was clipped by 1 base and J by 3 bases, with 7 bases between them.

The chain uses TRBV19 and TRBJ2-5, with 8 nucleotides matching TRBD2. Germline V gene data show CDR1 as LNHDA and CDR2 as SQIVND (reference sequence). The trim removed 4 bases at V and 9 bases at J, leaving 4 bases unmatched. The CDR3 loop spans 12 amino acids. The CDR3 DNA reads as TGTGCCAGTAGTACTCTCGGGGGGGCCCAGTACTTC. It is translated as CASSTLGGAQYF.

CDR3 residues: CASRARMDTGQPQHF. The CDR3 nucleotides read TGTGCCAGCAGGGCCCGAATGGACACCGGACAGCCCCAGCATTTT. The chain couples TRBV6-5 to TRBJ1-5; tentative D call: TRBD1 (5 bases). V lost 6 bases and J 7 bases, leaving 19 bases between the germline ends. The CDR3 extends over 15 amino acids. Germline CDR1 and CDR2: MNHEY and SVGAGI.

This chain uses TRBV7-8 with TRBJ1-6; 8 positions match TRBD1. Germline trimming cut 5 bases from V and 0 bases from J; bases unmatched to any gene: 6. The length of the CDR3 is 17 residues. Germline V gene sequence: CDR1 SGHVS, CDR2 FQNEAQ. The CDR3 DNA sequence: TGTGCCAGCAGCCTCGACAGGGGCCCCTCCTATAATTCACCCCTCCACTTT. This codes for CASSLDRGPSYNSPLHF.